These 26 T cell receptor beta chains were all obtained from the same sample, sequenced in a study of graft-versus-host responses after intestinal transplantation. The repertoire was sequenced with immunoSEQ multiplex PCR; TCRdb's copy has only in-frame clones and lacks some. In the table there are about 120,000 clones, about nine tenths of which are singletons. These TCRs' antigens remain unknown. The sample in question was unstimulated CD4+ T cells sorted from spleen or lymph node cells, obtained before intestinal transplant. Every receptor here comes from a human donor who received an intestinal transplant.

This chain joins TRBV7-3 and TRBJ2-7; the D gene is possibly TRBD2 (5 bases). The CDR3 runs to 13 residues. Deletions cut 5 bases from V and 4 bases from J, with 12 bases between. Looked up from germline, CDR1 is SGHTA and CDR2 is FQGTGA. For the CDR3, the DNA is TGTGCCAGCAGCCTAGCTGTAGGTTACGAGCAGTACTTC. Its translation is CASSLAVGYEQYF.

The chain is built from TRBV25-1 and TRBJ2-5, with 7 bases identical to TRBD2. The CDR3 extends over 14 amino acids. Germline V gene lookup returns CDR1 MGHDK and CDR2 SYGVNS. V gave up 8 bases and J gave up 1 base; unmatched junction bases: 7. The CDR3 DNA sequence: TGTGCCAGCGGGAGGGCGGGGATCCAAGAGACCCAGTACTTC. Amino acids: CASGRAGIQETQYF.

This rearrangement joins TRBV13 to TRBJ2-2; TRBD1 aligns across 7 bases. This CDR3 contains 14 residues. Unmatched junction bases numbered 7, after V lost 5 bases and J lost 7 bases. From germline, CDR1 is PRHDT and CDR2 FYEKMQ (reference sequence). DNA for the CDR3: TGTGCCAGCAGCCAGCAGGGGGTTGGCGGGGAGCTGTTTTTT. Translated: CASSQQGVGGELFF.

In DNA, the CDR3 is TGTGCCAGCACCCGAGACAGGCAATTCTACGAGCAGTACTTC. It translates to CASTRDRQFYEQYF. V and J are TRBV11-1 and TRBJ2-7; D may be TRBD1 (6 bases). V was pared by 7 bases and J by 3 bases, with 16 bases between. The CDR3 runs to 14 residues. The germline gives CDR1 SGHAT, CDR2 FQDESV (reference sequence).

The V and J genes are TRBV20-1 and TRBJ2-7; possibly TRBD2 for D (6 bases). This CDR3 region has 11 residues. Germline CDR1 DFQATT, CDR2 SNEGSKA (reference sequence). CDR3 DNA: TGCAGGATGGGGGGTCCTGGCTGGCAGTACTTC. Residues: CRMGGPGWQYF.

The DNA for the CDR3 is TGTGCCAGCACCACTAGCGGGAGGTACGAGCAGTACTTC. As protein: CASTTSGRYEQYF. The genes are TRBV6-5 and TRBJ2-7, with 12 bases aligning to TRBD2. CDR1 is MNHEY and CDR2 is SVGAGI in the germline V gene. The CDR3 spans 13 residues. Trimming took 7 bases from V and 4 from J; bases not matched to a gene: 2.

CDR3 loop: CASSIEKGNTIYF. CDR3 bases: TGTGCCAGTAGTATCGAGAAAGGAAACACCATATATTTT. The V gene is TRBV19, the J gene TRBJ1-3; D remains unclear. V shed 3 bases and J shed 4 bases, with 7 bases lying between them. Germline V lookup: CDR1 LNHDA, CDR2 SQIVND (reference sequence). The CDR3 covers 13 residues.

J is TRBJ2-7 and V is TRBV6-5; D gene unclear. Germline lookup yields CDR1 MNHEY and CDR2 SVGAGI. The CDR3 extends over 11 amino acids. V shed 8 bases and J shed 2 bases, with 7 bases lying between them. For the CDR3, the DNA is TGTGCCAGCCGGTCGGCCTACGAGCAGTACTTC. The encoded protein is CASRSAYEQYF.

The chain uses TRBV18 and TRBJ1-1; 9 nucleotides agree with TRBD1. The CDR3 loop spans 14 amino acids. The J segment lost 10 bases and the V segment lost 2 bases, leaving 8 bases of the junction unmatched. Germline CDR1 reads KGHSH; CDR2 reads LQKENI. The CDR3 protein is CASSPWGQGPGAFF. The CDR3 DNA reads TGTGCCAGCTCACCATGGGGACAGGGTCCTGGAGCTTTCTTT. Drawing the rest from reference TRBV18 and TRBJ1-1, the complete variable domain is NAGVMQNPRHLVRRRGQEARLRCSPMKGHSHVYWYRQLPEEGLKFMVYLQKENIIDESGMPKERFSAEFPKEGPSILRIQQVVRGDSAAYFCASSPWGQGPGAFFGQGTRLTVV.

The chain is built from TRBV30 and TRBJ2-1; 9 nucleotides agree with TRBD2. The germline V gene has CDR1 GTSNPN and CDR2 SVGIG (reference sequence). CDR3 length: 16 residues. Trimming cost V 3 bases and J 7 bases; bases outside gene matches: 13. CDR3 DNA: TGTGCCTGGAGGGGGGTAGCGGGAGTACTATGGAATGAGCAGTTCTTC. It translates to CAWRGVAGVLWNEQFF.

This clone came up once. The sample contains more than one DNA sequence encoding this CDR3. The chain is built from TRBV7-9 and TRBJ1-5; a weak D match, TRBD1 (5 bases). V lost 0 bases and J 5 bases, leaving 5 bases between the germline ends. This CDR3 contains 13 residues. CDR1 and CDR2 from the germline V gene are SEHNR and FQNEAQ (reference sequence). CDR3 region: CASSLAGDQPQHF. DNA for the CDR3: TGTGCCAGCAGCTTAGCAGGGGATCAGCCCCAGCATTTT.

CDR3 region: CSATWGGIGSYNEQFF. In DNA form, the CDR3 reads TGCAGCGCCACCTGGGGCGGGATTGGCTCCTACAATGAGCAGTTCTTC. This chain connects TRBV29-1 to TRBJ2-1, with D possibly being TRBD2 (6 bases). V was shortened by 7 bases and J by 0 bases, with 19 bases between the two germline ends. The CDR3 has 16 amino acids. Germline V lookup: CDR1 SQVTM, CDR2 ANQGSEA.

This chain connects TRBV11-2 to TRBJ2-3, with D possibly being TRBD2 (6 bases). CDR3 length equals 16 residues. From germline, CDR1 is SGHAT and CDR2 FQNNGV. Trimming took off 5 bases at V and 4 bases at J, with 19 bases between the two ends. The CDR3 here is CASSHPGLPEADTQYF. CDR3 nucleotide sequence: TGTGCCAGCAGCCATCCGGGACTCCCAGAAGCAGATACGCAGTATTTT.

The CDR3 here is CASSGRTADTQYF. CDR3 nucleotides: TGCGCCAGCAGTGGCCGGACAGCAGATACGCAGTATTTT. The rearrangement links TRBV10-1 to TRBJ2-3, with D possibly being TRBD1 (6 bases). Trimming took 4 bases from V and 4 from J, leaving 9 bases between them. CDR1 WNHNN and CDR2 SYGVQD come from the germline V gene (reference sequence). The CDR3 length is 13 residues.

Turning to this clone: Other DNA sequences in the same sample also yield this CDR3. V and J are TRBV9 and TRBJ2-3; 8 bases align to TRBD1. This CDR3 has 14 amino acids. V trimming: 3 bases; J trimming: 6 bases; junction bases outside the gene matches: 6. Germline V gene data show CDR1 as SGDLS and CDR2 as YYNGEE. The CDR3 DNA reads TGTGCCAGCAGCGCCCGACAGGGGACGGATACGCAGTATTTT. Translating gives CASSARQGTDTQYF.

The V gene is TRBV7-3, the J gene TRBJ2-2; D unclear. Germline V gene data show CDR1 as SGHTA and CDR2 as FQGTGA. The V and J ends lost 3 bases and 1 base respectively, with 9 bases between them. The CDR3 extends over 15 amino acids. The CDR3 DNA follows: TGTGCCAGCAGCTTCGCAAGCCGGAACACCGGGGAGCTGTTTTTT. Amino acids: CASSFASRNTGELFF. Full variable domain (outside the CDR3, taken from reference TRBV7-3 and TRBJ2-2): GAGVSQTPSNKVTEKGKYVELRCDPISGHTALYWYRQSLGQGPEFLIYFQGTGAADDSGLPNDRFFAVRPEGSVSTLKIQRTERGDSAVYLCASSFASRNTGELFFGEGSRLTVL.

The chain recombines TRBV2 with TRBJ1-1; the D gene is possibly TRBD1 (5 bases). The V gene's germline CDR1 is SNHLY and CDR2 FYNNEI. This CDR3 region has 14 residues. Trimming left V 6 bases short and J 2 bases short, with 13 bases between. The DNA for the CDR3 is TGTGCCAGCAGGTCCCGAACAGGTAACACTGAAGCTTTCTTT. Amino acids: CASRSRTGNTEAFF.

This chain links TRBV5-1 with TRBJ2-5; D gene uncertain. The length of the CDR3 is 13 residues. V was clipped by 1 base and J by 4 bases, with 8 bases between them. The germline V gene encodes CDR1 SGHRS and CDR2 YFSETQ. CDR3 nucleotides: TGCGCCAGCAGCTTGTCGTTCGGAGAGACCCAGTACTTC. Its translation: CASSLSFGETQYF.

The chain links TRBV7-9 to TRBJ2-7; D gene uncertain. This CDR3 comprises 14 residues. V gave up 1 base and J gave up 1 base, with 8 bases separating them. Germline CDR1 and CDR2: SEHNR and FQNEAQ (reference sequence). The CDR3 coding sequence is TGTGCCAGCAGCTTAGGAGGCGCTTCCTACGAGCAGTACTTC. Translation gives CASSLGGASYEQYF.

The chain joins TRBV4-1 to TRBJ2-2; 7 nucleotides line up with TRBD1. The junction had 3 bases not matched to a gene; V was cut back by 4 bases and J by 1 base. CDR1 and CDR2 (germline): MGHRA, YSYEKL. This CDR3 has 15 residues. The CDR3 here is CASSLGQMNTGELFF. CDR3 DNA sequence: TGCGCCAGCAGCCTGGGACAGATGAACACCGGGGAGCTGTTTTTT.

The rearrangement uses TRBV7-9 and TRBJ1-2, with 11 bases lining up with TRBD1. The V segment lost 4 bases and the J segment 4 bases; nucleotides outside the gene matches: 2. CDR1 and CDR2 from the germline V gene are SEHNR and FQNEAQ (reference sequence). The CDR3 totals 14 residues. CDR3 in DNA: TGTGCCAGCAGCTACGGACAGGGGGCCTATGGCTACACCTTC. Translated: CASSYGQGAYGYTF. The whole variable domain, remainder taken from reference TRBV7-9 and TRBJ1-2, is DTGVSQNPRHKITKRGQNVTFRCDPISEHNRLYWYRQTLGQGPEFLTYFQNEAQLEKSRLLSDRFSAERPKGSFSTLEIQRTEQGDSAMYLCASSYGQGAYGYTFGSGTRLTVV.

The chain links TRBV11-3 to TRBJ2-1, with 10 bases identical to TRBD2. CDR1 and CDR2 (germline): SGHNT, YENEEA. With 1 base clipped from V and 5 bases from J, the junction kept 8 bases outside the gene matches. The length of the CDR3 is 17 residues. The CDR3 bases are TGTGCCAGCAGCTTAGCGCCCGGCCTAGCGGGGGACAATGAGCAGTTCTTC. Its protein product is CASSLAPGLAGDNEQFF.

The chain couples TRBV4-1 to TRBJ2-5, with D possibly being TRBD1 (5 bases). Germline lookup yields CDR1 MGHRA and CDR2 YSYEKL. CDR3 size: 14 residues. The ends were cut back, 1 base at V and 2 bases at J, with 8 bases in the middle. CDR3 bases: TGCGCCAGCAGCCAAGGACAGTTTCAAGAGACCCAGTACTTC. Amino acid sequence: CASSQGQFQETQYF.

The chain is built from TRBV6-6 and TRBJ2-3; no definite D call. Germline CDR1 and CDR2: MNHNY and SVGAGI (reference sequence). Trimming removed 5 bases from V and 3 bases from J, with 6 bases in between. This CDR3 comprises 12 residues. CDR3 DNA: TGTGCCAGCAGTCCCCGGACAGATACGCAGTATTTT. This codes for CASSPRTDTQYF.

This chain links TRBV6-5 with TRBJ1-5; D is possibly TRBD1 (6 bases). There are 15 residues in the CDR3. Germline V lookup: CDR1 MNHEY, CDR2 SVGAGI. V was cut by 7 bases and J by 1 base, with 14 bases left in between. The CDR3 DNA reads TGTGCCAGCACTAACACAGGGCGCAGCAATCAGCCCCAGCATTTT. This encodes CASTNTGRSNQPQHF.

The V and J genes are TRBV7-9 and TRBJ2-7; TRBD1 agrees at 9 bases. The V and J ends lost 1 base and 4 bases, in that order; junction bases with no gene match: 8. The CDR3 consists of 16 residues. Germline CDR1 SEHNR, CDR2 FQNEAQ (reference sequence). CDR3 coding DNA: TGTGCCAGCAGCTTAGGGGGACAGGGTGTTAAATACGAGCAGTACTTC. Translating gives CASSLGGQGVKYEQYF.